The 26 T cell receptor beta chains below were found in one sample sequenced in a study of PD-L1 blockade in urothelial cancer. The method was immunoSEQ multiplex PCR; TCRdb's version includes in-frame clones alone and lacks a portion of them. The data hold 27,000 or so clones, with more than 75% observed a single time. The source was PBMCs, collected around atezolizumab (anti-PD-L1) treatment. These receptors were taken from a man aged 50 or older with urothelial cancer.

This chain links TRBV27 with TRBJ1-3; 10 bases map to TRBD1. The CDR3 is 14 amino acids. CDR1 and CDR2 from the germline V gene are MNHEY and SMNVEV (reference sequence). The J segment lost 3 bases and the V segment lost 6 bases, leaving 2 bases of the junction unmatched. CDR3 in amino acids: CASRGQGFGNTIYF. In DNA form, the CDR3 reads TGTGCCAGCAGGGGACAGGGGTTTGGAAACACCATATATTTT.

This clone was counted only a few times. This chain connects TRBV15 to TRBJ2-2; TRBD1 matches at 8 bases. This CDR3 has 16 amino acids. With V trimmed by 0 bases and J by 3 bases, 3 bases remained unmatched. Germline CDR1 LNHNV, CDR2 YYDKDF (reference sequence). The CDR3 spells CATSRDPGGHTGELFF. The DNA for the CDR3 is TGTGCCACCAGCAGAGACCCAGGGGGCCACACCGGGGAGCTGTTTTTT.

This chain links TRBV9 with TRBJ2-3, with D possibly TRBD2 on 7 matching bases. The CDR3 is 15 amino acids. The germline gives CDR1 SGDLS, CDR2 YYNGEE. Trimming took 4 bases from V and 6 from J, leaving 18 bases between them. The chain's CDR3 is CASSPRGGNSDTQYF. CDR3 DNA: TGTGCCAGCAGCCCAAGGGGGGGGAATTCGGATACGCAGTATTTT.

This clone was counted only a few times. The V gene is TRBV7-9, the J gene TRBJ1-2; possible D gene TRBD1, 5 bases. The CDR3 loop spans 14 amino acids. The V gene's germline CDR1 is SEHNR and CDR2 FQNEAQ (reference sequence). V was shortened by 1 base and J by 3 bases, with 9 bases between the two germline ends. The CDR3 spells CASSLDGAYYGYTF. Written as DNA, the CDR3 is TGTGCCAGCAGCTTAGATGGGGCTTACTATGGCTACACCTTC.

The table lists this clone with a few counts. The chain uses TRBV19 and TRBJ1-1; 8 bases map to TRBD1. Per germline, CDR1 LNHDA and CDR2 SQIVND (reference sequence). This CDR3 contains 16 residues. The junction had 6 bases not matched to a gene; V was cut back by 3 bases and J by 0 bases. The CDR3 spells CASSIVATGVNTEAFF. In DNA form, the CDR3 reads TGTGCCAGTAGTATTGTGGCGACAGGGGTGAACACTGAAGCTTTCTTT. Full variable domain (rest looked up from reference TRBV19 and TRBJ1-1): DGGITQSPKYLFRKEGQNVTLSCEQNLNHDAMYWYRQDPGQGLRLIYYSQIVNDFQKGDIAEGYSVSREKKESFPLTVTSAQKNPTAFYLCASSIVATGVNTEAFFGQGTRLTVV.

The rearrangement uses TRBV4-3 and TRBJ2-1; D call uncertain. CDR1 and CDR2 from the germline V gene are LGHNA and YSLEER. The CDR3 length is 14 residues. Trimming stripped 3 bases from V and 0 bases from J, with 6 bases between. CDR3 residues: CASSQRNSYNEQFF. Here the CDR3 DNA reads TGCGCCAGCAGCCAGAGAAACTCCTACAATGAGCAGTTCTTC.

The chain is built from TRBV19 and TRBJ1-1; 9 positions match TRBD1. The CDR3 is 15 residues long. V gave up 8 bases and J gave up 0 bases; unmatched junction bases: 7. Germline V gene lookup returns CDR1 LNHDA and CDR2 SQIVND (reference sequence). The DNA for the CDR3 is TGTGCCAGTTGGGACAGGGTAACCATGAACACTGAAGCTTTCTTT. This sequence encodes CASWDRVTMNTEAFF.

V gene TRBV27 combines with J gene TRBJ2-2; D may be TRBD2 (5 bases). V dropped 6 bases and J dropped 3 bases, with 11 bases sitting between them. Per germline, CDR1 MNHEY and CDR2 SMNVEV (reference sequence). CDR3 size: 14 residues. The CDR3 coding sequence is TGTGCCAGCAGGGGAAGGGAGCACACCGGGGAGCTGTTTTTT. Translating gives CASRGREHTGELFF.

The CDR3 spells CASSPDLSRGNQPQHF. The DNA for the CDR3 is TGTGCCAGCAGCCCTGACCTGAGCCGGGGCAATCAGCCCCAGCATTTT. This chain joins TRBV11-2 and TRBJ1-5, with D uncertain. The CDR3 is 16 residues long. The V gene's germline CDR1 is SGHAT and CDR2 FQNNGV. With 5 bases removed from V and 2 bases from J, the gap between germline ends came to 16 bases.

V gene TRBV4-1 combines with J gene TRBJ2-1; weak D call: TRBD1 (5 bases). The CDR3 is 14 residues long. Trimming took 0 bases from V and 10 from J, leaving 13 bases between them. Germline assignment: CDR1 MGHRA and CDR2 YSYEKL. Here the CDR3 reads CASSQDGAPREQFF. CDR3 sequence (DNA): TGCGCCAGCAGCCAAGATGGGGCCCCGAGGGAGCAGTTCTTC.

The chain is built from TRBV5-1 and TRBJ2-7; 7 bases line up with TRBD2. The CDR3 extends over 14 amino acids. With 6 bases clipped from V and 2 bases from J, the junction kept 8 bases outside the gene matches. Germline lookup yields CDR1 SGHRS and CDR2 YFSETQ. The CDR3 DNA follows: TGCGCCAGCAATATGGGAGCGGGAACCTACGAGCAGTACTTC. Its protein product is CASNMGAGTYEQYF.

The chain employs TRBV6-5 and TRBJ2-1, with TRBD2 as a possible D gene (6 bases). V was shortened by 0 bases and J by 3 bases, with 9 bases between the two germline ends. Germline V gene data show CDR1 as MNHEY and CDR2 as SVGAGI. This CDR3 comprises 15 residues. In nucleotides, the CDR3 is TGTGCCAGCAGTTACTCGGAGCGGGTCTACAATGAGCAGTTCTTC. This codes for CASSYSERVYNEQFF.

This rearrangement joins TRBV6-4 to TRBJ1-2; 8 bases align to TRBD1. The CDR3 totals 17 residues. The junction had 18 bases not matched to a gene; V was cut back by 5 bases and J by 7 bases. Germline CDR1 MRHNA, CDR2 SNTAGT. The CDR3 bases are TGTGCCAGCAGTTCCTACGGACAGGGAGTTCCTATTTCTGGCTACACCTTC. Translating gives CASSSYGQGVPISGYTF.

The genes are TRBV14 and TRBJ2-7; no firm D call. CDR1 SGHDN and CDR2 FVKESK come from the germline V gene. Trimming pared 0 bases from V and 2 bases from J, leaving 11 bases between. The CDR3 extends over 15 amino acids. CDR3 sequence reads: CASSQDRQVPYEQYF. The CDR3 region has the DNA TGTGCCAGCAGCCAAGATCGCCAGGTCCCCTACGAGCAGTACTTC.

The chain recombines TRBV5-1 with TRBJ2-1; 9 nucleotides match TRBD1. This CDR3 spans 14 amino acids. Germline V gene lookup returns CDR1 SGHRS and CDR2 YFSETQ. V was pared by 4 bases and J by 5 bases, with 4 bases of the junction left unmatched. The CDR3 DNA is TGCGCCAGCAGCCGGGACAGGGTCAACAATGAGCAGTTCTTC. The encoded protein is CASSRDRVNNEQFF.

This chain links TRBV2 with TRBJ2-2; 9 bases are shared with TRBD2. V shed 7 bases, J shed 5 bases, and the junction held 8 bases outside the gene matches. The CDR3 consists of 15 residues. From germline, CDR1 is SNHLY and CDR2 FYNNEI. CDR3 protein: CASTLRSGGTGELFF. As DNA, the CDR3 is TGTGCCAGCACCCTAAGGAGCGGGGGGACCGGGGAGCTGTTTTTT.

The chain joins TRBV9 to TRBJ2-3; possibly TRBD2 for D (5 bases). CDR3 length: 16 residues. CDR1 and CDR2 (germline): SGDLS, YYNGEE. The V gene lost 0 bases and the J gene lost 0 bases, with 11 bases spanning the gap. This CDR3 reads CASSVAGGPSTDTQYF. DNA for the CDR3: TGTGCCAGCAGCGTAGCTGGAGGACCTAGCACAGATACGCAGTATTTT.

The chain uses TRBV12-5 and TRBJ1-1, with D possibly matching TRBD1 (5 bases). This CDR3 region has 12 residues. The ends were cut back, 5 bases at V and 2 bases at J, with 6 bases in the middle. CDR1 and CDR2 from the germline V gene are LGHNT and FRNRAP. The CDR3 loop is CASGQGNTEAFF. The CDR3 DNA reads TGTGCTAGTGGTCAGGGCAACACTGAAGCTTTCTTT.

This clone showed up just once. CDR3: CASSMGDYRDHNEQFF. Written as DNA, the CDR3 is TGTGCCAGTAGTATGGGGGATTACAGGGACCACAATGAGCAGTTCTTC. V gene TRBV19 combines with J gene TRBJ2-1; the D gene is possibly TRBD1 (6 bases). Germline V lookup: CDR1 LNHDA, CDR2 SQIVND (reference sequence). Deletions cut 3 bases from V and 5 bases from J, with 17 bases between. The CDR3 length is 16 residues.

V usage is TRBV4-3 and J usage is TRBJ2-7; 7 bases line up with TRBD2. Germline CDR1 and CDR2: LGHNA and YSLEER. The CDR3 consists of 13 residues. J lost 2 bases, V lost 4 bases, and 2 bases had no gene match. The CDR3 bases are TGCGCCAGCAGCCGAAGCGGGGCCTACGAGCAGTACTTC. It codes for CASSRSGAYEQYF.

This clone was counted a few times. The V gene is TRBV13, the J gene TRBJ2-6; maybe TRBD1 (6 bases). The CDR3 loop spans 17 amino acids. CDR1 and CDR2 (germline): PRHDT, FYEKMQ (reference sequence). Trimming stripped 5 bases from V and 0 bases from J, with 14 bases between. The CDR3 DNA sequence: TGTGCCAGCAGCCCCGGGACAAGGGTCTCTGGGGCCAACGTCCTGACTTTC. Its protein product is CASSPGTRVSGANVLTF.

This clone was counted a single time. This chain connects TRBV5-1 to TRBJ1-1; D unresolved. Per germline, CDR1 SGHRS and CDR2 YFSETQ. With 6 bases removed from V and 7 bases from J, the gap between germline ends came to 10 bases. This CDR3 spans 11 amino acids. The CDR3 spells CASIMAGEAFF. The DNA of the CDR3 is TGCGCCAGCATAATGGCAGGTGAAGCTTTCTTT.

CDR3 nucleotide sequence: TGTGCCAGCAGTTACTCGGCGGGAAGCTCCTACGAGCAGTACTTC. This codes for CASSYSAGSSYEQYF. The chain combines TRBV6-5 with TRBJ2-7, with D perhaps TRBD2 (6 bases). V was cut by 0 bases and J by 0 bases, with 9 bases left in between. The CDR3 consists of 15 residues. The V gene's germline CDR1 is MNHEY and CDR2 SVGAGI.

This clone came up a few times. The chain is built from TRBV9 and TRBJ2-7, with 10 bases identical to TRBD2. CDR3 length: 14 amino acids. Germline values: CDR1 SGDLS, CDR2 YYNGEE. Trimming cost V 3 bases and J 0 bases; bases outside gene matches: 0. CDR3 in amino acids: CASSGTSGSYEQYF. The CDR3 DNA reads as TGTGCCAGCAGCGGGACTAGCGGCTCCTACGAGCAGTACTTC.

The rearrangement uses TRBV2 and TRBJ2-3, with 8 bases identical to TRBD2. This CDR3 region has 15 residues. The germline V gene encodes CDR1 SNHLY and CDR2 FYNNEI. V shed 7 bases and J 4 bases; nucleotides not matched to a gene: 10. The CDR3 DNA reads as TGTGCCAGCAAAAAGGGACTAGAAAGGGCAGATACGCAGTATTTT. It specifies CASKKGLERADTQYF.

This clone was counted only a few times. The V call is TRBV6-6, the J call TRBJ1-2, with D possibly TRBD1 on 6 matching bases. The CDR3 loop spans 13 amino acids. Germline V lookup: CDR1 MNHNY, CDR2 SVGAGI (reference sequence). The V end was cut by 5 bases, the J end by 2 bases, with 9 bases between. CDR3 nucleotides: TGTGCCAGCAGTCAAACAGGGAACTATGGCTACACCTTC. Amino acids: CASSQTGNYGYTF.